This T cell receptor beta chain was retrieved from a study of shared T cell receptors in the human thymus. Clones were sequenced by immunoSEQ multiplex PCR, and TCRdb holds only the in-frame ones, with some missing. The sample consists of roughly 410,000 clones, 95% of them appearing once. Sequencing used thymocytes. The clonotype originates from a human donor.

The CDR3 protein is CASRPTQTGGNEKLFF. In DNA form, the CDR3 reads TGTGCCAGCAGACCGACCCAGACAGGGGGTAATGAAAAACTGTTTTTT. This rearrangement joins TRBV7-2 to TRBJ1-4, with TRBD1 matching 9 bases. Trimming at V came to 6 bases and at J to 4 bases, leaving 9 bases not matched to a gene. Germline values: CDR1 SGHTA, CDR2 FQGNSA. The CDR3 runs 16 residues.